These 4 T cell receptor beta chains originate from one sample sequenced in a study of blood T cell repertoires in COVID-19. The repertoire was sequenced with immunoSEQ multiplex PCR; TCRdb's copy has only in-frame clones and lacks some. Among around 120,000 clones listed, 85% to 90% were seen once. Sequences were obtained from peripheral blood. These receptors were taken from a woman in her forties or fifties with active or convalescent COVID-19.

The chain recombines TRBV11-2 with TRBJ2-3; the D gene is possibly TRBD1 (5 bases). Trimming stripped 1 base from V and 7 bases from J, with 24 bases between. Germline lookup yields CDR1 SGHAT and CDR2 FQNNGV. The CDR3 runs to 18 residues. CDR3 in DNA: TGTGCCAGCAGCTTAGGCCGGTGGGGCGGATCCCTAGGGCATACGCAGTATTTT. Its translation: CASSLGRWGGSLGHTQYF.

Of note for this clone: A read error may produce the germline difference seen at one junction end. The chain recombines TRBV30 with TRBJ2-7; 9 bases are a match to TRBD2. From germline, CDR1 is GTSNPN and CDR2 SVGIG (reference sequence). The CDR3 length is 12 residues. The CDR3 is CAWSVSSSGIFF. DNA for the CDR3: TGTGCCTGGAGCGTAAGCTCTAGCGGGATCTTCTTC.

J is TRBJ1-1 and V is TRBV4-2; perhaps TRBD1 as D (5 bases). V lost 2 bases and J 5 bases, leaving 9 bases between the germline ends. This CDR3 has 13 residues. Germline CDR1 and CDR2: LGHNA and YNFKEQ. CDR3 in DNA: TGTGCCAGCAGCCAAACAGGCTGGACTGAAGCTTTCTTT. This codes for CASSQTGWTEAFF.

This clone was detected a few times. This rearrangement joins TRBV6-6 to TRBJ1-2; 7 bases map to TRBD1. The CDR3 totals 14 residues. Trimming took 6 bases from V and 2 from J; bases not matched to a gene: 6. The V gene's germline CDR1 is MNHNY and CDR2 SVGAGI (reference sequence). CDR3 coding DNA: TGTGCCAGCAGGCGACAGGGTACCAACTATGGCTACACCTTC. Its protein is CASRRQGTNYGYTF.